These T cell receptor beta chains were read from a single sample in a study of radiotherapy plus CTLA-4 blockade in lung cancer. Only in-frame clones appear in the TCRdb table, and some are missing; sequencing was by immunoSEQ multiplex PCR. The data contain roughly 90,000 clones, 88% of them seen just once; the ten biggest clones take up under 5.5%. Sample: peripheral blood, taken from a patient treated with radiotherapy plus ipilimumab. The receptors derive from a human donor with non-small cell lung cancer that progressed on radiotherapy plus ipilimumab. The CDR3 runs from the conserved cysteine through the conserved F or W. D genes are given only for firm matches. Where a row states a size, it is once, few, many or the class of an expanded clone; other rows omit it.

TRBD2	TRBJ2-1	.	TRBV7-3	16	TGTGCCAGCAGCTCCCCGACTAGCGGGCCTTACAATGAGCAGTTCTTC	CASSSPTSGPYNEQFF
.	TRBJ2-1	.	TRBV6-5	15	TGTGCCAGCAGTCGGAGCTTTAGCTCCTACAATGAGCAGTTCTTC	CASSRSFSSYNEQFF
TRBD2	TRBJ2-5	few	TRBV5-4	15	TGTGCCAGCAGCCTGCGGGCCAGCGGGACCCAGACCCAGTACTTC	CASSLRASGTQTQYF
.	TRBJ2-1	.	TRBV30	15	TGTGCCTGGAGTGTAGGGGGGGGGTCCTACAATGAGCAGTTCTTC	CAWSVGGGSYNEQFF
.	TRBJ1-1	.	TRBV11-3	13	TGTGCCAGCAGCACGGGACAAAACACTGAAGCTTTCTTT	CASSTGQNTEAFF
.	TRBJ2-7	.	TRBV7-9	14	TGTGCCAGCAGCTATCTCGGGCCTGACTACGAGCAGTACTTC	CASSYLGPDYEQYF
.	TRBJ2-5	.	TRBV5-1	14	TGCGCCAGCAGCGTATGGGGGTTTGGAGAGACCCAGTACTTC	CASSVWGFGETQYF
.	TRBJ2-7	few	TRBV19	14	TGTGCCAGTAGTTTTAGGACGCAGCACTACGAGCAGTACTTC	CASSFRTQHYEQYF
TRBD2	TRBJ2-3	.	TRBV7-3	15	TGTGCCAGCAGCTTTCGGGGGGACTCAGCAGATACGCAGTATTTT	CASSFRGDSADTQYF
.	TRBJ1-1	.	TRBV7-9	14	TGTGCCAGCAGCTTCCGGGCTATGAACACTGAAGCTTTCTTT	CASSFRAMNTEAFF
.	TRBJ2-3	.	TRBV5-1	13	TGCGCCAGCAGCCCCGGCCCCGGGGATACGCAGTATTTT	CASSPGPGDTQYF
.	TRBJ2-5	few	TRBV27	15	TGTGCCAGCAGTCCCCCTCAGGGGGGGGTAGAGACCCAGTACTTC	CASSPPQGGVETQYF
.	TRBJ2-1	.	TRBV13	14	TGTGCCAGCAGCTTATATTACGCCGGGAGTGAGCAGTTCTTC	CASSLYYAGSEQFF
TRBD1	TRBJ1-2	.	TRBV19	15	TGTGCCAGTAGGCCGGGACAGATTGTTAACTATGGCTACACCTTC	CASRPGQIVNYGYTF
.	TRBJ2-7	.	TRBV18	14	TGTGCCAGCTCCCCCGTCCCTAGCAGCTACGAGCAGTACTTC	CASSPVPSSYEQYF
.	TRBJ2-7	.	TRBV6-1	14	TGTGCCAGCAGTGAAGGGGGGTGGGGCTACGAGCAGTACTTC	CASSEGGWGYEQYF
TRBD2	TRBJ2-7	.	TRBV5-1	16	TGCGCCAGCAGCAGCGGACTAGCGGATAGCCCATACGAGCAGTACTTC	CASSSGLADSPYEQYF
.	TRBJ2-6	once	TRBV18	17	TGTGCCAGCTCAAGCTTTAAGGCAGGGGCTGGGGCCAACGTCCTGACTTTC	CASSSFKAGAGANVLTF
.	TRBJ1-1	.	TRBV9	13	TGTGCCAGCAGCGTCGGAGGTGCCACTGAAGCTTTCTTT	CASSVGGATEAFF
.	TRBJ2-7	.	TRBV18	14	TGTGCCAGCTCACCCGACACTCCAAGGAACGAGCAGTACTTC	CASSPDTPRNEQYF
.	TRBJ2-1	.	TRBV12-5	16	TGTGCTAGTGGTCCTCAGGGGCCGGAGGTGGGCAATGAGCAGTTCTTC	CASGPQGPEVGNEQFF
.	TRBJ2-2	.	TRBV5-1	16	TGCGCCAGCAGCTTGACAGGGTTAAGTTTTGCCGGGGAGCTGTTTTTT	CASSLTGLSFAGELFF
.	TRBJ2-7	.	TRBV2	12	TGTGCCAGCCGTAGCGCACCGATGGAGCAGTACTTC	CASRSAPMEQYF
.	TRBJ2-7	.	TRBV18	12	TGTGCCAGCTCACCGGAAAACTACGAGCAGTACTTC	CASSPENYEQYF
.	TRBJ1-4	.	TRBV28	17	TGTGCCAGCAGTTTACGGCAGGGGATAGCAACTAATGAAAAACTGTTTTTT	CASSLRQGIATNEKLFF
TRBD1	TRBJ2-1	once	TRBV29-1	14	TGCAGCGTTGCCAACTCCGGGACAGGGGGGGGTCAGTTCTTC	CSVANSGTGGGQFF
.	TRBJ2-2	once	TRBV2	14	TGTGCCAGCAGTGTAAATCGGGGAGCCGGGGAGCTGTTTTTT	CASSVNRGAGELFF
.	TRBJ1-5	.	TRBV19	15	TGTGCCAGTAGTATATCGGACAGTTCCAATCAGCCCCAGCATTTT	CASSISDSSNQPQHF
.	TRBJ2-1	.	TRBV2	14	TGTGCCGGAGCCCCCAGGGGCTCCTACAATGAGCAGTTCTTC	CAGAPRGSYNEQFF
.	TRBJ2-7	.	TRBV4-1	15	TGCGCCAGCAGCCAAGCGGAGGGGGCGAACTACGAGCAGTACTTC	CASSQAEGANYEQYF
.	TRBJ1-2	.	TRBV2	11	TGTGCCAGCAGCCGAAACTATGGCTACACCTTC	CASSRNYGYTF
.	TRBJ1-1	.	TRBV11-2	15	TGTGCCAGCAGCCAAGGGACACTGAGGAACACTGAAGCTTTCTTT	CASSQGTLRNTEAFF
.	TRBJ1-5	.	TRBV2	14	TGTGCCAGCAGTAAGAGGGGCTACAATCAGCCCCAGCATTTT	CASSKRGYNQPQHF
.	TRBJ2-1	.	TRBV6-1	11	TGTGCCAGCAGTGTATCGGTTAAGCAGTTCTTC	CASSVSVKQFF
TRBD1	TRBJ1-1	.	TRBV7-8	15	TGTGCCAGCAGCTTATTGGGACAGGGGGATACTGAAGCTTTCTTT	CASSLLGQGDTEAFF
.	TRBJ2-1	.	TRBV4-1	14	TGCGCCAGCAGCTCGCCGGGACGGAACAATGAGCAGTTCTTC	CASSSPGRNNEQFF
TRBD2	TRBJ2-2	.	TRBV11-1	17	TGTGCCAGCAGCTTATCCGCTCTAGCGGGGTACGTCGGGGAGCTGTTTTTT	CASSLSALAGYVGELFF
TRBD1	TRBJ2-7	.	TRBV29-1	10	TGCAGCGTAGGGGGCGGCGAGCAGTACTTC	CSVGGGEQYF
.	TRBJ2-5	.	TRBV30	15	TGTGCCTGGAGGAGTTCACCCGCGGGATGGGAGACCCAGTACTTC	CAWRSSPAGWETQYF
TRBD1	TRBJ2-3	.	TRBV11-3	12	TGTGCCAGCAGGACAGGGTCCGATACGCAGTATTTT	CASRTGSDTQYF
TRBD1	TRBJ1-2	.	TRBV19	16	TGTGCCAGTAGTATCGATCGCACAGGGGTCCACTATGGCTACACCTTC	CASSIDRTGVHYGYTF
TRBD2	TRBJ2-1	.	TRBV2	18	TGTGCCAGCAGTCCCCGAGAGCCTAGCGGGAGCTCCTACAATGAGCAGTTCTTC	CASSPREPSGSSYNEQFF
TRBD2	TRBJ2-4	.	TRBV4-2	13	TGTGCCAGCAGCCAACTGGGAGGGGACATTCAGTACTTC	CASSQLGGDIQYF
.	TRBJ2-5	.	TRBV6-1	14	TGTGCCAGCTCCCTACACGGCAGCCAAGAGACCCAGTACTTC	CASSLHGSQETQYF
.	TRBJ2-1	.	TRBV19	14	TGTGCCAGTACCCGAGGAGTTTCGCGGGACGAGCAGTTCTTC	CASTRGVSRDEQFF
TRBD1	TRBJ2-6	.	TRBV9	17	TGTGCCAGCAGCGGGGGACAGACCTACTCTGGGGCCAACGTCCTGACTTTC	CASSGGQTYSGANVLTF
TRBD2	TRBJ2-1	.	TRBV6-4	14	TGTGCCAGCAGTGCACTAGCGCAGAACAAAGAGCAGTTCTTC	CASSALAQNKEQFF
TRBD2	TRBJ2-1	.	TRBV29-1	14	TGCAGCGTAAGACTAGCGGGAGTTTGGGGTGAGCAGTTCTTC	CSVRLAGVWGEQFF
.	TRBJ2-1	.	TRBV7-2	15	TGTGCCAGCAGCTTACGCCGTAGCTCCTACAATGAGCAGTTCTTC	CASSLRRSSYNEQFF
.	TRBJ2-5	.	TRBV2	14	TGTGCCAGCAACCGGGGGTCAGCTCAAGAGACCCAGTACTTC	CASNRGSAQETQYF
.	TRBJ1-1	.	TRBV29-1	13	TGCAGCGTTGAGGTCAGGGGTGACACTGAAGCTTTCTTT	CSVEVRGDTEAFF
.	TRBJ1-2	.	TRBV18	12	TGTGCCAGCTCACCAACAAGGGACACTTTTACCTTC	CASSPTRDTFTF
TRBD2	TRBJ2-1	.	TRBV10-3	14	TGTGCCATCAGTGGGACTAGCGGGAGAGAAGAGCAGTTCTTC	CAISGTSGREEQFF
.	TRBJ1-1	.	TRBV19	16	TGTGCCAGTAGTCCGGTCCCCCAGAGAATGAACACTGAAGCTTTCTTT	CASSPVPQRMNTEAFF
TRBD1	TRBJ2-5	.	TRBV7-3	19	TGTGCCAGCACCACGCCACTGGACAGGGGACTAATGCTGCAAGAGACCCAGTACTTC	CASTTPLDRGLMLQETQYF
.	TRBJ2-5	.	TRBV2	9	TGTGCCAGAGAAGAGACCCAGTACTTC	CAREETQYF
TRBD2	TRBJ2-1	.	TRBV19	14	TGTGCCAGTAGTATAAGCGGGAAGTACAATGAGCAGTTCTTC	CASSISGKYNEQFF